This passage covers 4 T cell receptor beta chains from one sample sequenced in a study of early T cells in non-severe SARS-CoV-2 infection. TCRdb itself ran the 5' RACE reads through MiXCR, one entry per CDR3 protein. The sample records about 52,000 distinct CDR3 sequences, 11% being singletons. Sequencing was performed on whole blood. Receptor source: an adult who was a healthcare worker with PCR-confirmed SARS-CoV-2 infection or an uninfected control (not recorded which).

The chain carries TRBV6-6 and TRBJ2-4; 10 nucleotides agree with TRBD2. J gave up 6 bases and V 7 bases, and 9 bases lay outside the gene matches. There are 15 residues in the CDR3. Germline CDR1 reads MNHNY; CDR2 reads SVGAGI (reference sequence). The CDR3 loop reads CASNKAGGPRNIQYF. The CDR3 nucleotides are TGTGCCAGCAACAAAGCGGGGGGGCCAAGAAACATTCAGTACTTC.

This clonotype was observed a handful of times. The genes are TRBV4-2 and TRBJ1-4, with TRBD1 matching 9 bases. The V gene end was trimmed by 0 bases and the J gene end by 6 bases; junction bases not matched to a gene: 11. The CDR3 totals 18 residues. The V gene's germline CDR1 is LGHNA and CDR2 YNFKEQ. The CDR3 region is CASSQEPPQGATHEKLFF. The CDR3 coding sequence is TGTGCCAGCAGCCAAGAGCCCCCACAGGGGGCGACCCATGAAAAACTGTTTTTT.

This clonotype was seen ten or more times. J is TRBJ2-1 and V is TRBV6-2 or TRBV6-3, with TRBD2 matching over 9 bases. The junction had 8 bases not matched to a gene; V was cut back by 6 bases and J by 8 bases. CDR1 is MNHEY and CDR2 is SVGEGT in the germline V gene. The CDR3 spans 14 residues. The CDR3 nucleotides read TGTGCCAGCAGGGCTAGCGGGATCTCCGATGAGCAGTTCTTC. This translates into CASRASGISDEQFF.

Sample share makes this clonotype medium-sized. V is TRBV7-8 and J is TRBJ1-3, with unresolved D. V lost 5 bases and J 0 bases, leaving 14 bases between the germline ends. The V gene's germline CDR1 is SGHVS and CDR2 FQNEAQ. The CDR3 covers 16 residues. This CDR3 reads CASSPRTLDSGNTIYF. As DNA, the CDR3 is TGTGCCAGCAGCCCCCGGACCCTTGACTCTGGAAACACCATATATTTT.